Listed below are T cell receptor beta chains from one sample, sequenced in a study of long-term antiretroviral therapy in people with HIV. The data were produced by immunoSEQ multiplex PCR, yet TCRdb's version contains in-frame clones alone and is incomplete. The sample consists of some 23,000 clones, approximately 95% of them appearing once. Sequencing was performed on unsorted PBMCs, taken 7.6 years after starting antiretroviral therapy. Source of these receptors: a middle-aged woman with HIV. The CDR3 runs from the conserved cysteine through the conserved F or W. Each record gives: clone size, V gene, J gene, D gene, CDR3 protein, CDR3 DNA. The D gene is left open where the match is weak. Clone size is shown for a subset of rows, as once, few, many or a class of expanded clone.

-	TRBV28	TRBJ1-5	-	CASSLSGFNQPQHF	TGTGCCAGCAGTCTTAGTGGTTTTAATCAGCCCCAGCATTTT
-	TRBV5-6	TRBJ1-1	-	CASSLVGGEVNTEAFF	TGTGCCAGCAGCTTGGTTGGAGGGGAGGTGAACACTGAAGCTTTCTTT
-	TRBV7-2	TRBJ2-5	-	CASSLRDFQETQYF	TGTGCCAGCAGCTTACGGGACTTCCAAGAGACCCAGTACTTC
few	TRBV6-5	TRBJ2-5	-	CASSGQNQETQYF	TGTGCCAGCAGCGGACAGAACCAAGAGACCCAGTACTTC
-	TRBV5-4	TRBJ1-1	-	CASSLYLGGNTEAFF	TGTGCCAGCAGCTTGTATCTGGGGGGGAACACTGAAGCTTTCTTT
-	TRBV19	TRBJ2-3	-	CATARTGYTDTQYF	TGTGCCACCGCACGGACGGGATACACAGATACGCAGTATTTT
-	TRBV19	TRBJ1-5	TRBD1	CASSPATGGGNQPQHF	TGTGCCAGTAGTCCAGCGACAGGGGGCGGCAATCAGCCCCAGCATTTT
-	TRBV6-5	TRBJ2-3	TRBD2	CASNPGGWTDTQYF	TGTGCCAGCAACCCGGGGGGGTGGACAGATACGCAGTATTTT
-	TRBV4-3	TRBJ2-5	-	CASSQVVTGLPETQYF	TGCGCCAGCAGCCAAGTAGTGACAGGCCTCCCGGAGACCCAGTACTTC
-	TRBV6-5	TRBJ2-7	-	CASSVTGMSGGSQYF	TGTGCCAGCAGTGTAACAGGGATGTCGGGTGGGTCGCAGTACTTC
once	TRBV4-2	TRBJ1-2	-	CASSQAGANYGYTF	TGTGCCAGCAGCCAAGCCGGCGCTAACTATGGCTACACCTTC
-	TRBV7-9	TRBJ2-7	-	CASSLAPEPYTWQYF	TGTGCCAGCAGCTTAGCGCCCGAGCCATATACCTGGCAGTACTTC
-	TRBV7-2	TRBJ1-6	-	CASRFTGYLISPLHF	TGTGCCAGCAGATTTACAGGGTATCTAATTTCACCCCTCCACTTT
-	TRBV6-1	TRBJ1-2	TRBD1	CASSVHRGNYGYTF	TGTGCCAGCAGTGTCCACAGGGGAAACTATGGCTACACCTTC
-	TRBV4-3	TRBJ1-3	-	CASSQEIGRGLGNTIYF	TGCGCCAGCAGCCAAGAAATAGGGCGGGGGCTTGGAAACACCATATATTTT
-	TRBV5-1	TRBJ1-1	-	CASSLAQGNTEAFF	TGCGCCAGCAGCTTGGCTCAGGGGAACACTGAAGCTTTCTTT
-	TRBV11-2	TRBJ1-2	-	CASNGQGPLGGYTF	TGTGCCAGCAACGGGCAGGGGCCCTTGGGCGGCTACACCTTC
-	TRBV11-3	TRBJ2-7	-	CASSRRGDEQYF	TGTGCCAGCAGTCGTCGCGGGGACGAGCAGTACTTC
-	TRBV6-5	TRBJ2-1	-	CASSYGRGSYNEQFF	TGTGCCAGCAGTTACGGACGGGGCTCCTACAATGAGCAGTTCTTC
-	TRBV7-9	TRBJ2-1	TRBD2	CASSFGGGSVSYNEQFF	TGTGCCAGCAGCTTTGGCGGGGGGTCGGTTTCGTACAATGAGCAGTTCTTC
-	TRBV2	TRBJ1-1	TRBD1	CASTRTGNTEAFF	TGTGCCAGCACGAGGACAGGAAACACTGAAGCTTTCTTT
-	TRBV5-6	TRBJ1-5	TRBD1	CASSSWDRVNQPQHF	TGTGCCAGCAGCTCGTGGGACAGGGTCAATCAGCCCCAGCATTTT
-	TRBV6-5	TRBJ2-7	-	CASQTVYEQYF	TGTGCCAGCCAGACAGTCTACGAGCAGTACTTC
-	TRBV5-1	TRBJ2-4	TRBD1	CASSLHQGVGLGNIQYF	TGCGCCAGCAGCTTGCACCAGGGGGTTGGGCTTGGGAACATTCAGTACTTC
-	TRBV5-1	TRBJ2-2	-	CASSLQGKDTGELFF	TGCGCCAGCAGCTTGCAGGGAAAGGACACCGGGGAGCTGTTTTTT
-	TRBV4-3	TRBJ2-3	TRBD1	CASSYRDRYPTDTQYF	TGCGCCAGCAGCTACCGGGACAGGTACCCCACAGATACGCAGTATTTT
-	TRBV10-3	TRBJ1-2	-	CAITFTGDNYGYTF	TGTGCCATCACCTTTACGGGGGATAACTATGGCTACACCTTC
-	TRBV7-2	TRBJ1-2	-	CASSPQASPVGYTF	TGTGCCAGCAGCCCACAAGCCTCTCCGGTAGGCTACACCTTC
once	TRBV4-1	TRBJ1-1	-	CASSQIGGVGTEAFF	TGCGCCAGCAGCCAAATTGGAGGGGTAGGGACTGAAGCTTTCTTT
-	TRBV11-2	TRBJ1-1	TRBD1	CASSLTGDAFF	TGTGCCAGCAGCTTAACAGGGGACGCTTTCTTT
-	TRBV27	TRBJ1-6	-	CASSGLYSNSPLHF	TGTGCCAGTTCCGGACTTTATTCAAATTCACCCCTCCACTTT